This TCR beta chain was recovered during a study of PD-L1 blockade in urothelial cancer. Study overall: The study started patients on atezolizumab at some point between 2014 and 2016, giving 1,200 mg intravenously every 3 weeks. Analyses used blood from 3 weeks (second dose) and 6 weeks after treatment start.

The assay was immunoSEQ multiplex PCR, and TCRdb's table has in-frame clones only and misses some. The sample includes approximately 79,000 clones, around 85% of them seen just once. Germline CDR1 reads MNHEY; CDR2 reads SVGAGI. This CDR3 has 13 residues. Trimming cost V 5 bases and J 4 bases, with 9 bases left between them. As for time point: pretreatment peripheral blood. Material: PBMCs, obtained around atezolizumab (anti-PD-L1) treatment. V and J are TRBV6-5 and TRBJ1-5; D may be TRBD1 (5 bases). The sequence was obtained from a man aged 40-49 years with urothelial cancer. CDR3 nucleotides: TGTGCCAGCAGTAGACAGATAAATCAGCCCCAGCATTTT. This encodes CASSRQINQPQHF.